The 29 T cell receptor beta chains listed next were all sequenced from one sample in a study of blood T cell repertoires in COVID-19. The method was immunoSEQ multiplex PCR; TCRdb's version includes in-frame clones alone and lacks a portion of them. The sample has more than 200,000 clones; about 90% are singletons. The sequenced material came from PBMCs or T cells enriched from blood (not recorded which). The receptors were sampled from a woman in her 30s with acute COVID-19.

This chain's CDR3 is CASNPGELNTGELFF. The CDR3 nucleotides read TGTGCCAGCAATCCGGGGGAGTTGAACACCGGGGAGCTGTTTTTT. The chain combines TRBV19 with TRBJ2-2; D may be TRBD2 (6 bases). Germline-derived CDR1 and CDR2 are LNHDA and SQIVND (reference sequence). V lost 9 bases and J 1 base, leaving 15 bases between the germline ends. This CDR3 spans 15 amino acids.

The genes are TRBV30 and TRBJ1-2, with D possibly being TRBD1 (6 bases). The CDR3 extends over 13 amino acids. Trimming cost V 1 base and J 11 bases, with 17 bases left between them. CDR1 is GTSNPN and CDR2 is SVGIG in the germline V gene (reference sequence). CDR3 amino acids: CAWSAPNDRTYTF. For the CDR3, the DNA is TGTGCCTGGAGTGCCCCTAACGACAGGACATACACCTTC. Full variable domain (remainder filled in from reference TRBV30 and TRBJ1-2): SQTIHQWPATLVQPVGSPLSLECTVEGTSNPNLYWYRQAAGRGLQLLFYSVGIGQISSEVPQNLSASRPQDRQFILSSKKLLLSDSGFYLCAWSAPNDRTYTFGSGTRLTVV.

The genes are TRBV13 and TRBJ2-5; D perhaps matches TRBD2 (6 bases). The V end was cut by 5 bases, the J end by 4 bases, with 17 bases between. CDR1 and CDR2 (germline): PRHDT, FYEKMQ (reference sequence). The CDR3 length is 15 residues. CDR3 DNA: TGTGCCAGCAGCCATTCCGGGACTCCGAGAGAGACCCAGTACTTC. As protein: CASSHSGTPRETQYF.

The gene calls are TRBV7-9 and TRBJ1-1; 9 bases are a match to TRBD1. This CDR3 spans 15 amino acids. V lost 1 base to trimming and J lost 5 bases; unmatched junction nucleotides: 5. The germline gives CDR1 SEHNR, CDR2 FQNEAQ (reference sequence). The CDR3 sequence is CASSLGGQGRTEAFF. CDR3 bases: TGTGCCAGCAGCTTAGGAGGACAGGGGAGAACTGAAGCTTTCTTT.

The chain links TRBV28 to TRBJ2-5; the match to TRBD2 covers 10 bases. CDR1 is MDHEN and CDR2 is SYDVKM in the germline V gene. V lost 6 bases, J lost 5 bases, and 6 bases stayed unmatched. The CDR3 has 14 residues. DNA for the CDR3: TGTGCCAGCAGCGTAGCGGGGGGTTTGGAGACCCAGTACTTC. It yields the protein CASSVAGGLETQYF.

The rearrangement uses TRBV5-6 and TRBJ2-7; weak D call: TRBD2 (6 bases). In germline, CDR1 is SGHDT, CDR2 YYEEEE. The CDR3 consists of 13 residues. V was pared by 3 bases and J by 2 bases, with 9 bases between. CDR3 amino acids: CASSWDSTYEQYF. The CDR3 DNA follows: TGTGCCAGCAGCTGGGACTCGACCTACGAGCAGTACTTC.

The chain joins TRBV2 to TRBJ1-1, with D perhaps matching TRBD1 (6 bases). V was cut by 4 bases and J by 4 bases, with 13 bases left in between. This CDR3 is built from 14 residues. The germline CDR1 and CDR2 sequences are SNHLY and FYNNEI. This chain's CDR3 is CASSGTPGVTEAFF. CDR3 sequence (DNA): TGTGCCAGCAGTGGAACTCCAGGGGTCACTGAAGCTTTCTTT.

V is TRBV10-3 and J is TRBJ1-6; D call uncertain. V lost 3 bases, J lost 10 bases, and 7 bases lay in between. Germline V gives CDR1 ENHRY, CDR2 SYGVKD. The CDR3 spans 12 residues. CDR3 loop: CAISERGSPLHF. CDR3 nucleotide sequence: TGTGCCATCAGTGAAAGAGGGTCACCCCTCCACTTT.

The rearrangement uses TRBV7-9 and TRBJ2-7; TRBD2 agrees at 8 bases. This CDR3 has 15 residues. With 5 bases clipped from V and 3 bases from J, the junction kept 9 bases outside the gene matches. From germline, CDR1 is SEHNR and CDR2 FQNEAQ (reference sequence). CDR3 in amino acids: CASSPESGGLYEQYF. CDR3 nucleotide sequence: TGTGCCAGCAGCCCGGAGAGCGGGGGCCTCTACGAGCAGTACTTC.

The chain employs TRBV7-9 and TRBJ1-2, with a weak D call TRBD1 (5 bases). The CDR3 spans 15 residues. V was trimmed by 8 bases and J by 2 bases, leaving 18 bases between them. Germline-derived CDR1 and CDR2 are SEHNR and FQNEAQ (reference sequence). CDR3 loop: CASGRAGGHNYGYTF. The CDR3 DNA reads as TGTGCCAGCGGCCGGGCAGGCGGACACAACTATGGCTACACCTTC.

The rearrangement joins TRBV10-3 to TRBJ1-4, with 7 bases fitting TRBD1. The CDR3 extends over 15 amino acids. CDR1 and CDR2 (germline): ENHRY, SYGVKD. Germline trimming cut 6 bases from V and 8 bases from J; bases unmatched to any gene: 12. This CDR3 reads CAISARQGSGEKLFF. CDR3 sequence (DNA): TGTGCCATCAGCGCCCGACAGGGTTCAGGGGAAAAACTGTTTTTT.

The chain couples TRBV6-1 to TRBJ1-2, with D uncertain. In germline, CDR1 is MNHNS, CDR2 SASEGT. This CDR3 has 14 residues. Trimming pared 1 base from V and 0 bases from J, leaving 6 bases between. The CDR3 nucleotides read TGTGCCAGCAGTGAAGAGCCGACTAACTATGGCTACACCTTC. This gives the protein CASSEEPTNYGYTF.

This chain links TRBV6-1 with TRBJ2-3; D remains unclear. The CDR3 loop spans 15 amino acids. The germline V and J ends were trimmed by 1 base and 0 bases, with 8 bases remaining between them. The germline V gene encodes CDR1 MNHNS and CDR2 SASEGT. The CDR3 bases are TGTGCCAGCAGTGAAGTTGCGGTAAGCACAGATACGCAGTATTTT. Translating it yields CASSEVAVSTDTQYF.

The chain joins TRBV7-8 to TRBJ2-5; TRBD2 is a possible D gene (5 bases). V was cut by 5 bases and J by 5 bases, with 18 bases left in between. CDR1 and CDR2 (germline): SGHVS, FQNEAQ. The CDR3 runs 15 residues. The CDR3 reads CASSPGRAYEETQYF. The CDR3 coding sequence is TGTGCCAGCAGCCCCGGGCGGGCATACGAGGAGACCCAGTACTTC.

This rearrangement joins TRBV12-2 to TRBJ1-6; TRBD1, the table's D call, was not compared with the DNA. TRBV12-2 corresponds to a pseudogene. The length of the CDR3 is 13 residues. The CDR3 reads CASRLGEQGDLHF. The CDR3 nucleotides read TGTGCAAGTCGCTTAGGGGAACAGGGGGACCTCCACTTT.

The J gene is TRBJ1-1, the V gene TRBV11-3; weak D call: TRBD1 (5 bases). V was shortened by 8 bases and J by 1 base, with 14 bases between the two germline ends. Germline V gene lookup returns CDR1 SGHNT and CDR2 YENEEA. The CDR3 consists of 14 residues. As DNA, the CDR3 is TGTGCCAGCCGCGATGGGAGGGGGAACACTGAAGCTTTCTTT. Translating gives CASRDGRGNTEAFF.

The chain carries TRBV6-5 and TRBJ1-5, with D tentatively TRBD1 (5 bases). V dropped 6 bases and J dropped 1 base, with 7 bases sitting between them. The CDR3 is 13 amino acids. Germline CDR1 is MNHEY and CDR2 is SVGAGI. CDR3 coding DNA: TGTGCCAGCAGGGGGCTGAGCAATCAGCCCCAGCATTTT. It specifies CASRGLSNQPQHF.

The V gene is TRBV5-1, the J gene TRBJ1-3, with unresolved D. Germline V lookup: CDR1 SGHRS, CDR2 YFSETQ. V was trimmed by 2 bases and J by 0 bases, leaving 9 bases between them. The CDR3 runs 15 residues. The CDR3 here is CASSFNGLSGNTIYF. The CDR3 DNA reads TGCGCCAGCAGCTTTAACGGACTCTCTGGAAACACCATATATTTT.

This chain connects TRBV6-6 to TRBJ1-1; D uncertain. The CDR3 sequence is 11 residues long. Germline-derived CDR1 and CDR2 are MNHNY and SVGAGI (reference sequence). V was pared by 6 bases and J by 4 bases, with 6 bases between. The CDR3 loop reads CASSLSTEAFF. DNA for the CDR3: TGTGCCAGCAGCCTAAGCACTGAAGCTTTCTTT.

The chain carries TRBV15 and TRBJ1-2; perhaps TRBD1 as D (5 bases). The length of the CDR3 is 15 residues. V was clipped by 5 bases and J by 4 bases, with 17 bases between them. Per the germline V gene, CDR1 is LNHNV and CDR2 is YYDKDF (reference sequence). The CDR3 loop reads CATSAERGGGYGYTF. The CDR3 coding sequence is TGTGCCACCAGCGCAGAGAGGGGAGGCGGCTATGGCTACACCTTC.

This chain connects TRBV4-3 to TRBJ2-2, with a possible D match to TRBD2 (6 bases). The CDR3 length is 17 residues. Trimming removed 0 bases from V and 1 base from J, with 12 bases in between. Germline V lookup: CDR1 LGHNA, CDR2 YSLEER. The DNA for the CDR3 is TGCGCCAGCAGCCAAGATATGGCGGGGCAGAACACCGGGGAGCTGTTTTTT. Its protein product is CASSQDMAGQNTGELFF.

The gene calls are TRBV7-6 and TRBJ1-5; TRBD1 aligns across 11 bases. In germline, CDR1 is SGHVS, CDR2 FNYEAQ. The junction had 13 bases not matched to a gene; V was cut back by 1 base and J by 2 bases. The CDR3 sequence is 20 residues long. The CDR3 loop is CASSLEKGQGAHIGNQPQHF. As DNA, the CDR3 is TGTGCCAGCAGCTTAGAAAAAGGACAGGGGGCGCATATTGGCAATCAGCCCCAGCATTTT.

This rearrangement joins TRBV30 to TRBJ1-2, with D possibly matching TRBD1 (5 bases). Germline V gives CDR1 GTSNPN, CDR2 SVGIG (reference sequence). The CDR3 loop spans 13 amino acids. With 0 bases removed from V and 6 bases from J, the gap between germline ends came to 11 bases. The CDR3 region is CAWSVGVGDGYTF. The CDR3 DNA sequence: TGTGCCTGGAGTGTAGGGGTAGGGGATGGCTACACCTTC.

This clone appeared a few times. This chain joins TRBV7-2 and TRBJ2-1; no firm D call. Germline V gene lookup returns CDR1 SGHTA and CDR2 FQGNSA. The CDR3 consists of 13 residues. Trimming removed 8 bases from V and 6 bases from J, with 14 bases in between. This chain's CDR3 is CASQTVASNEQFF. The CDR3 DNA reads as TGTGCCAGCCAAACAGTGGCATCCAATGAGCAGTTCTTC.

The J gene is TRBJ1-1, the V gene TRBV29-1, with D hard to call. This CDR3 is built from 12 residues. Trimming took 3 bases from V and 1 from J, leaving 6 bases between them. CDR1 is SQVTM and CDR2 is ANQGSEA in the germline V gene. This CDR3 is CSVDAANTEAFF. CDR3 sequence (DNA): TGCAGCGTTGATGCGGCGAACACTGAAGCTTTCTTT.

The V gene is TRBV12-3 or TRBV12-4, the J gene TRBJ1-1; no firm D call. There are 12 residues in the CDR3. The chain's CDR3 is CPPGGVRTEAFF. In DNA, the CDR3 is TGTCCTCCCGGCGGGGTTCGCACTGAAGCTTTCTTT.

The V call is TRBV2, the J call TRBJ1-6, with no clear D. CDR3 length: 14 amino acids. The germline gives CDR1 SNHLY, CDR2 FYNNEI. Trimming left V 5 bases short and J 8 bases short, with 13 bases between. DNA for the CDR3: TGTGCCAGCAGTATCGAGACAAGTGATTCACCCCTCCACTTT. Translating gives CASSIETSDSPLHF.

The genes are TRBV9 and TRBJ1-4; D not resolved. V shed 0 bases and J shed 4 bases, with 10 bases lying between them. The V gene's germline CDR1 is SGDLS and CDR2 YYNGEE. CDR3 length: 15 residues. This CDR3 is CASSVGGLLNEKLFF. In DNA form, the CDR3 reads TGTGCCAGCAGCGTAGGAGGGCTCCTTAATGAAAAACTGTTTTTT.

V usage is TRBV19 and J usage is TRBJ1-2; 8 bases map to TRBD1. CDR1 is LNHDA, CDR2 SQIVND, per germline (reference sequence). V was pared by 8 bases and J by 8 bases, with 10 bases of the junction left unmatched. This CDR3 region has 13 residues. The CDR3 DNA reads TGTGCCAGTGCGGAGTGGACAGGGATAGGCTACACCTTC. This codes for CASAEWTGIGYTF.